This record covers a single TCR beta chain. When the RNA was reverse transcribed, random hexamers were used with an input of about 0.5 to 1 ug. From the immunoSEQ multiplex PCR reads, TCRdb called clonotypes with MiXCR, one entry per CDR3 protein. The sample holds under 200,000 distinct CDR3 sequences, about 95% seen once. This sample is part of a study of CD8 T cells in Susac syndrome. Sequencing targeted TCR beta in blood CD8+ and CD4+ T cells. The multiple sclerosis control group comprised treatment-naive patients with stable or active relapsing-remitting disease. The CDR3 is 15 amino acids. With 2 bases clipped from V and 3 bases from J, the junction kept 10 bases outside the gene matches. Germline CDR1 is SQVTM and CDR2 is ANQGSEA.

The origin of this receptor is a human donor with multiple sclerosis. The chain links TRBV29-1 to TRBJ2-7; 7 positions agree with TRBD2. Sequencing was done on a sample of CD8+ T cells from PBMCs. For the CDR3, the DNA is TGCAGCGTTGAACTTGCAGCTGGGGGGGTCTACGAGCAGTACTTC. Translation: CSVELAAGGVYEQYF.